Presented here are 21 T cell receptor beta chains from one specimen sequenced in a study of OX40 agonist ivuxolimab in advanced cancers. Produced via immunoSEQ multiplex PCR; TCRdb's table is partial and in-frame only. The sample includes fewer than 6,000 clones, about 90% of them seen just once. Sequencing used CD4+ or CD8+ T cells sorted from blood, obtained in a trial of the OX40 agonist ivuxolimab. These receptors came from an adult with an advanced solid tumor such as melanoma, head and neck, liver or kidney cancer.

V is TRBV21-1 and J is TRBJ1-1. TRBV21-1 is assigned pseudogene status. This CDR3 is 14 amino acids long. The CDR3 loop is CASSKWTAGTEAFF. CDR3 in DNA: TGTGCCAGCAGCAAATGGACGGCAGGCACTGAAGCTTTCTTT.

The chain links TRBV11-3 to TRBJ2-1; TRBD1 might be the D (7 bases). The CDR3 length is 16 residues. CDR1 is SGHNT and CDR2 is YENEEA in the germline V gene. Trimming left V 3 bases short and J 4 bases short, with 16 bases between. CDR3: CASSFPGDRDYNEQFF. In DNA, the CDR3 is TGTGCCAGCAGCTTCCCGGGGGACAGAGATTACAATGAGCAGTTCTTC.

V is TRBV2 and J is TRBJ2-3; D call uncertain. CDR1 and CDR2 (germline): SNHLY, FYNNEI. There are 12 residues in the CDR3. V was trimmed by 9 bases and J by 6 bases, leaving 13 bases between them. CDR3 in amino acids: CARGRDGDTQYF. The CDR3 DNA sequence: TGTGCCAGGGGCCGCGACGGGGATACGCAGTATTTT.

The chain links TRBV29-1 to TRBJ2-2; D is unresolved. Germline CDR1 and CDR2: SQVTM and ANQGSEA. Deletions cut 1 base from V and 0 bases from J, with 6 bases between. This CDR3 spans 14 amino acids. The CDR3 loop reads CSVEGFTNTGELFF. DNA for the CDR3: TGCAGCGTTGAAGGGTTTACGAACACCGGGGAGCTGTTTTTT.

The genes are TRBV5-1 and TRBJ2-1, with D possibly TRBD2 on 5 matching bases. CDR1 is SGHRS, CDR2 YFSETQ, per germline. This CDR3 is 14 amino acids long. V lost 0 bases and J 8 bases, leaving 12 bases between the germline ends. The CDR3 protein is CASSLAPIAYEQFF. For the CDR3, the DNA is TGCGCCAGCAGCTTGGCCCCAATAGCGTATGAGCAGTTCTTC.

The genes are TRBV6-5 and TRBJ1-4, with D uncertain. This CDR3 spans 15 amino acids. Germline V gene lookup returns CDR1 MNHEY and CDR2 SVGAGI. The V gene lost 5 bases and the J gene lost 0 bases, with 10 bases spanning the gap. CDR3 DNA: TGTGCCAGCAGTCAGGTTTGGTCAACTAATGAAAAACTGTTTTTT. Encoded protein: CASSQVWSTNEKLFF.

This clone was seen a single time. V usage is TRBV6-5 and J usage is TRBJ2-2; D gene ambiguous. There are 14 residues in the CDR3. Per germline, CDR1 MNHEY and CDR2 SVGAGI. The V gene lost 1 base and the J gene lost 1 base, with 4 bases spanning the gap. DNA of the CDR3: TGTGCCAGCAGTTACTTGCGGAACACCGGGGAGCTGTTTTTT. This translates into CASSYLRNTGELFF.

The J gene is TRBJ2-2, the V gene TRBV5-1, with D uncertain. The length of the CDR3 is 12 residues. CDR1 SGHRS and CDR2 YFSETQ come from the germline V gene. V was pared by 6 bases and J by 9 bases, with 12 bases between. In nucleotides, the CDR3 is TGCGCCAGCACGAGTAACCAGTGGGAGCTGTTTTTT. Protein: CASTSNQWELFF. Together with reference TRBV5-1 and TRBJ2-2, the CDR3 gives the full variable domain: KAGVTQTPRYLIKTRGQQVTLSCSPISGHRSVSWYQQTPGQGLQFLFEYFSETQRNKGNFPGRFSGRQFSNSRSEMNVSTLELGDSALYLCASTSNQWELFFGEGSRLTVL.

J is TRBJ2-6 and V is TRBV6-1; TRBD1 agrees at 7 bases. The length of the CDR3 is 17 residues. From germline, CDR1 is MNHNS and CDR2 SASEGT. Trimming at V came to 3 bases and at J to 2 bases, leaving 7 bases not matched to a gene. DNA for the CDR3: TGTGCCAGCAGTGACGGGACAGTTCCTCCTGGGGCCAACGTCCTGACTTTC. It specifies CASSDGTVPPGANVLTF.

The chain joins TRBV28 to TRBJ1-1; possibly TRBD1 for D (5 bases). The CDR3 length is 14 residues. V lost 6 bases, J lost 1 base, and 12 bases lay in between. CDR1 MDHEN and CDR2 SYDVKM come from the germline V gene. The CDR3 DNA reads as TGTGCCAGCAGACTGGGACTGCCGAACACTGAAGCTTTCTTT. Translated: CASRLGLPNTEAFF.

This rearrangement joins TRBV5-6 to TRBJ2-7; D may be TRBD1 or TRBD2 (6 bases each). V lost 2 bases to trimming and J lost 4 bases, with 13 bases between them. The CDR3 totals 14 residues. CDR1 is SGHDT and CDR2 is YYEEEE in the germline V gene. For the CDR3, the DNA is TGTGCCAGCAGCTTCCCGGGGGCTGGGTACGAGCAGTACTTC. Translating gives CASSFPGAGYEQYF.

The chain couples TRBV11-2 to TRBJ2-7, with unresolved D. The ends were cut back, 1 base at V and 5 bases at J, with 15 bases in the middle. The germline gives CDR1 SGHAT, CDR2 FQNNGV. The CDR3 is 15 amino acids. Here the CDR3 DNA reads TGTGCCAGCAGCTTAGCTCCCCCGGGTGTGGACGAGCAGTACTTC. It translates to CASSLAPPGVDEQYF.

The J gene is TRBJ2-3, the V gene TRBV2; 10 bases agree with TRBD2. Per the germline V gene, CDR1 is SNHLY and CDR2 is FYNNEI. This CDR3 has 21 residues. V trimming: 2 bases; J trimming: 0 bases; junction bases outside the gene matches: 17. CDR3 sequence reads: CASSELGGGLATSLSTDTQYF. CDR3 bases: TGTGCCAGCAGTGAACTGGGGGGGGGACTAGCGACGAGCCTTAGCACAGATACGCAGTATTTT.

The rearrangement links TRBV7-9 to TRBJ2-4; 15 nucleotides match TRBD2. V trimming: 4 bases; J trimming: 0 bases; junction bases outside the gene matches: 7. The CDR3 has 19 amino acids. The germline V gene has CDR1 SEHNR and CDR2 FQNEAQ (reference sequence). The CDR3 loop is CASSSGTSGRNLAKNIQYF. The CDR3 coding sequence is TGTGCCAGCAGCTCCGGGACTAGCGGGAGGAACCTAGCCAAAAACATTCAGTACTTC.

The chain has TRBV7-6 and TRBJ2-1; TRBD2 agrees at 13 bases. Germline V gene data show CDR1 as SGHVS and CDR2 as FNYEAQ. There are 17 residues in the CDR3. J lost 7 bases, V lost 1 base, and 7 bases had no gene match. In DNA, the CDR3 is TGTGCCAGCAGCTTAGACCTGACTAGCGGGAGGAGGAATGAGCAGTTCTTC. Translated: CASSLDLTSGRRNEQFF.

Remarks on this clone: The junction and the germline gene differ at one end; a read error may be behind it. The V gene is TRBV7-7, the J gene TRBJ2-5; 8 bases align to TRBD1. The CDR3 totals 14 residues. CDR1 SSHAT and CDR2 FNYEAQ come from the germline V gene (reference sequence). Here the CDR3 DNA reads TGTGCTAGCAGACCCTTCCAGGGGGCAGAGACCCAGTACTTC. Its protein product is CASRPFQGAETQYF.

This chain links TRBV5-6 with TRBJ2-5; no clear D gene. The CDR3 contains 13 residues. Germline loops: CDR1 SGHDT, CDR2 YYEEEE. Trimming left V 0 bases short and J 4 bases short, with 7 bases between. DNA for the CDR3: TGTGCCAGCAGCTTGGGTGGGCCAGAGACCCAGTACTTC. It yields the protein CASSLGGPETQYF.

This chain connects TRBV5-5 to TRBJ2-3; TRBD2 matches 9 bases. This CDR3 comprises 15 residues. V trimming: 1 base; J trimming: 5 bases; junction bases outside the gene matches: 5. Germline loops: CDR1 SGHKS, CDR2 YYEKEE (reference sequence). The DNA of the CDR3 is TGTGCCAGCAGCTTGATAGCGGGGGCGGGAGATACGCAGTATTTT. Protein product: CASSLIAGAGDTQYF.

This sequence joins TRBV2 and TRBJ1-1; D remains ambiguous. CDR1 is SNHLY and CDR2 is FYNNEI in the germline V gene. The CDR3 extends over 12 amino acids. Trimming stripped 4 bases from V and 8 bases from J, with 11 bases between. The chain's CDR3 is CASSAGGDEAFF. The CDR3 region has the DNA TGTGCCAGCAGTGCGGGCGGAGACGAAGCTTTCTTT.

This chain links TRBV27 with TRBJ2-3, with a weak D call TRBD1 (5 bases). CDR1 is MNHEY and CDR2 is SMNVEV in the germline V gene (reference sequence). V lost 2 bases to trimming and J lost 0 bases, with 18 bases between them. The CDR3 runs to 18 residues. CDR3 nucleotide sequence: TGTGCCAGCAGTTTAACCCTCAGACAGCTGACTAGCACAGATACGCAGTATTTT. Translating it yields CASSLTLRQLTSTDTQYF.

This clone came up once. The chain carries TRBV19 and TRBJ2-7; 7 nucleotides match TRBD1. Germline V CDR1 and CDR2: LNHDA, SQIVND (reference sequence). The ends lost 4 bases at V and 3 bases at J; junction bases unmatched: 9. This CDR3 is 15 amino acids long. Here the CDR3 DNA reads TGTGCCAGTAGTACGAAGGGGGACAGCAGCTACGAGCAGTACTTC. Its protein is CASSTKGDSSYEQYF.